This T cell receptor beta chain was identified in a study of PD-1 blockade in classical Hodgkin lymphoma. Study at large: Patients were given intravenous nivolumab, 3 mg/kg, every 2 weeks. General observations from the study: By C4D1 there was a significant rise in CD4+ TCR diversity but not in CD8+ TCR diversity. Complete responders matched newly diagnosed patients in baseline diversity. Reported findings placed baseline TCR diversity lower in newly diagnosed patients (compared with healthy donors).

V lost 5 bases and J 2 bases, leaving 17 bases between the germline ends. The CDR3 extends over 16 amino acids. Germline V CDR1 and CDR2: MGHDK, SYGVNS. Remarks on this clone: The target antigen is unknown.

Method: immunoSEQ multiplex PCR; TCRdb's copy keeps in-frame clones and lacks some. The sample lists 15,000 to 20,000 clones, about 80% seen once, with 4.5% to 5.5% in the top ten. Each patient experienced a relapse that followed autologous stem cell transplantation, and brentuximab vedotin exposure varied. Specimen: peripheral blood mononuclear cells (PBMCs), collected at baseline. V and J are TRBV25-1 and TRBJ2-3; D perhaps matches TRBD1 (6 bases). The receptor's source is a human donor with classical Hodgkin lymphoma. The CDR3 sequence: CASSPRGGRTTDTQYF. The CDR3 bases are TGTGCCAGCAGTCCCAGGGGTGGCAGAACCACAGATACGCAGTATTTT.